Listed below are T cell receptor beta chains from one sample, sequenced in a study of blood T cell repertoires in COVID-19. Some clones are missing from TCRdb's copy, which holds only in-frame ones; the method was immunoSEQ multiplex PCR. The repertoire holds some 110,000 clones, with approximately 76% as singletons. Sequences were obtained from peripheral blood. The receptors were gathered from a woman in her sixties or seventies with acute or convalescent COVID-19. CDR3s include the opening cysteine and the closing phenylalanine or tryptophan. D genes are given only for firm matches. Size tells how often a clone was seen (once, few, many) or the class of an expanded clone, and some rows leave it out.

.	TRBV9	TRBJ2-3	TRBD2	16	TGTGCCAGCAGCGTAGAAACTAGCGGGCCCACAGATACGCAGTATTTT	CASSVETSGPTDTQYF
.	TRBV5-5	TRBJ1-1	TRBD1	15	TGTGCCAGCAGCATCCGGACAGGGGAGCACACTGAAGCTTTCTTT	CASSIRTGEHTEAFF
.	TRBV11-3	TRBJ2-3	TRBD2	16	TGTGCCAGCAGCTTATCCAGCGGGGGGAGCACAGATACGCAGTATTTT	CASSLSSGGSTDTQYF
.	TRBV12-3/TRBV12-4	TRBJ1-6	.	13	TGTGCCAGCACCGCAGGGAGGGAATCACGCCTCCACTTT	CASTAGRESRLHF
.	TRBV11-3	TRBJ2-5	.	14	TGTGCCAGCACTAGGGACACCAGGGCGGAGACCCAGTACTTC	CASTRDTRAETQYF
.	TRBV4-1	TRBJ1-1	.	15	TGCGCCAGCAGCCGTGTATCTACGGGGAACACTGAAGCTTTCTTT	CASSRVSTGNTEAFF
.	TRBV6-5	TRBJ1-1	.	12	TGTGCCAGCAGCCCCAGGGTCACTGAAGCTTTCTTT	CASSPRVTEAFF
.	TRBV6-5	TRBJ1-6	.	14	TGTGCCAGCATGCAGGCTGATTATAATTCACCCCTCCACTTT	CASMQADYNSPLHF
.	TRBV6-6	TRBJ2-1	TRBD2	16	TGTGCCAGCAGTCCCACTAGCGGGGGGGCCTACAATGAGCAGTTCTTC	CASSPTSGGAYNEQFF
.	TRBV12-3/TRBV12-4	TRBJ1-1	.	12	TGTGCCAGCAGTACAGGACTAGGGGGAGCTTTCTTT	CASSTGLGGAFF
.	TRBV28	TRBJ1-4	.	12	TGTGCCAGCAGACTAACTAATGAAAAACTGTTTTTT	CASRLTNEKLFF
.	TRBV6-5	TRBJ1-2	.	15	TGTGCCAGCAGTTACGACGGCCACGGGGGCTATGGCTACACCTTC	CASSYDGHGGYGYTF
.	TRBV9	TRBJ1-1	.	20	TGTGCCAGCAGCGTAATAGAAAGGCGACAGATTTCTTCAATGAACACTGAAGCTTTCTTT	CASSVIERRQISSMNTEAFF
once	TRBV7-2	TRBJ2-5	TRBD2	17	TGTGCCAGCAGCTTAGGCCCCATGACTAGCGGGCAAGAGACCCAGTACTTC	CASSLGPMTSGQETQYF
.	TRBV27	TRBJ2-2	TRBD2	17	TGTGCCAGCAGCCGGGGACTAGCGGGGGTGAACACCGGGGAGCTGTTTTTT	CASSRGLAGVNTGELFF
.	TRBV2	TRBJ2-2	.	15	TGTGCCAGCAGTGTGGAACATTTTGCGGCCGGGGAGCTGTTTTTT	CASSVEHFAAGELFF
few	TRBV19	TRBJ1-5	.	13	TGTGCCAGTACTAGGCAGGGCTATCAGCCCCAGCATTTT	CASTRQGYQPQHF
.	TRBV6-4	TRBJ2-1	TRBD1	14	TGTGCCAGCAGTGAAGGGACAGGGGGCGGTGAGCAGTTCTTC	CASSEGTGGGEQFF